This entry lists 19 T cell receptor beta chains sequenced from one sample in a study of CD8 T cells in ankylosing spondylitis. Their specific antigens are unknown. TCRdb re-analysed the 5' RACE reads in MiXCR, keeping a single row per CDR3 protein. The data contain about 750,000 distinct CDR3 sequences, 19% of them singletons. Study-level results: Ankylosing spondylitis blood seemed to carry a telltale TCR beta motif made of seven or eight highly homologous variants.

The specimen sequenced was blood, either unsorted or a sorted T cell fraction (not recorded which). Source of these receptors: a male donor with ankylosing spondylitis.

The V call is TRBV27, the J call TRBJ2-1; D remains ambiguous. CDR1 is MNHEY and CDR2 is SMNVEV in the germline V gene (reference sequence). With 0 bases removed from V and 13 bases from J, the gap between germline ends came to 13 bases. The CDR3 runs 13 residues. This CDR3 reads CASSLSLGLAQFF. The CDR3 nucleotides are TGTGCCAGCAGTTTATCATTAGGGCTGGCCCAGTTCTTC.

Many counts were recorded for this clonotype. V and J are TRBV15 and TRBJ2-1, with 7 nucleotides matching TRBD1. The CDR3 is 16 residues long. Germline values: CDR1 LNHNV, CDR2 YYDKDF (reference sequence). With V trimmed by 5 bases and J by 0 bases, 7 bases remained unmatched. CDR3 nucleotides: TGTGCCACCAGCGCCCGGACAGGATACTCCTACAATGAGCAGTTCTTC. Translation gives CATSARTGYSYNEQFF.

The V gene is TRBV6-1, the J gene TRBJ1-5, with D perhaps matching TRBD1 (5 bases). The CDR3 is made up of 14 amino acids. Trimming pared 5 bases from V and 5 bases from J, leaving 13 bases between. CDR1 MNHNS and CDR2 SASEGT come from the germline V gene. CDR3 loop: CASSKKGPDQPQHF. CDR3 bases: TGTGCCAGCAGTAAAAAGGGGCCCGATCAGCCCCAGCATTTT.

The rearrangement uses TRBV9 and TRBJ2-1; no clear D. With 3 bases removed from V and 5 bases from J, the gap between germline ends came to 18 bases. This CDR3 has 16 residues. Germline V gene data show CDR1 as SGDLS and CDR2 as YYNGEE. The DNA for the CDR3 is TGTGCCAGCAGCGCCCTCCGGGCAGCACGGGACAATGAGCAGTTCTTC. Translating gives CASSALRAARDNEQFF.

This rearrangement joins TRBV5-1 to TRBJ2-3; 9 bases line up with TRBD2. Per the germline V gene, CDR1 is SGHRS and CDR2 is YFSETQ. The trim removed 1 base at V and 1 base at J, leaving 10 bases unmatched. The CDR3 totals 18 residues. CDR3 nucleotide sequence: TGCGCCAGCAGCTTGTTGCGGCGGGAGGGCCGGGGCACAGATACGCAGTATTTT. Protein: CASSLLRREGRGTDTQYF.

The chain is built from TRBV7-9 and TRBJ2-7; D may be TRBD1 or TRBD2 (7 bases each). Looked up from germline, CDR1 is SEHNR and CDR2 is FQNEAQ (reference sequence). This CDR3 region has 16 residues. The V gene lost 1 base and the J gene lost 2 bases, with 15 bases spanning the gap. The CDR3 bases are TGTGCCAGCAGCTTAGGGGAGGGACAGTACACCTACGAGCAGTACTTC. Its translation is CASSLGEGQYTYEQYF.

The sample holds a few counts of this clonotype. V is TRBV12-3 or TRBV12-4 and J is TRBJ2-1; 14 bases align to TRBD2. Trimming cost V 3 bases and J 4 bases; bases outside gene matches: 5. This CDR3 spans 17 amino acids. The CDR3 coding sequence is TGTGCCAGCAGTTTGGGACTAGCGGGAGTGGGGTACAATGAGCAGTTCTTC. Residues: CASSLGLAGVGYNEQFF.

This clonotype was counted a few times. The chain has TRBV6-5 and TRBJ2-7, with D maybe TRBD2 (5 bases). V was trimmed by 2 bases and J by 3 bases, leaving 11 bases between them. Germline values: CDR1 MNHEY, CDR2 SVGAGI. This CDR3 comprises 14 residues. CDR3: CASSYVPGGYEQYF. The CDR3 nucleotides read TGTGCCAGCAGTTACGTTCCAGGAGGCTACGAGCAGTACTTC.

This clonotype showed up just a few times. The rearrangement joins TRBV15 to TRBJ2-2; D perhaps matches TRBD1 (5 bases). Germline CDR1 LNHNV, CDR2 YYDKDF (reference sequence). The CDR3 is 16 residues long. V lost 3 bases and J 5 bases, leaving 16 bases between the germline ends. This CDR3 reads CATSRDTGRVTGELFF. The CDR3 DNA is TGTGCCACCAGCAGGGACACAGGACGGGTTACCGGGGAGCTGTTTTTT.

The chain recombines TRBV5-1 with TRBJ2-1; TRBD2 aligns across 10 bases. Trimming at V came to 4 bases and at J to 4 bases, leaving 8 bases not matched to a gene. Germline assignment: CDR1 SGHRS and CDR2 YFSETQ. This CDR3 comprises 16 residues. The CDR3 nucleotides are TGCGCCAGCAGCCCACCTAGCGGGAGTGGGTACAATGAGCAGTTCTTC. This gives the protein CASSPPSGSGYNEQFF.

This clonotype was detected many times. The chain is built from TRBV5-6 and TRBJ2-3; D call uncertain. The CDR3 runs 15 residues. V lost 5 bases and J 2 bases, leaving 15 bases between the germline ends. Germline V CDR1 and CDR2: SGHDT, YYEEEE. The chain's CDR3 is CASSYLHPATDTQYF. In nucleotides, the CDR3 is TGTGCCAGCAGTTATCTACACCCGGCCACAGATACGCAGTATTTT.

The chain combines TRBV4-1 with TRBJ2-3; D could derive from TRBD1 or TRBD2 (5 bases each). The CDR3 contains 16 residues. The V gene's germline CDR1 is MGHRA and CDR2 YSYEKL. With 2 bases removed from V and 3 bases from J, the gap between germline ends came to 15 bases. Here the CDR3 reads CASSQLRGRGTDTQYF. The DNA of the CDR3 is TGCGCCAGCAGCCAATTGAGGGGTCGGGGTACAGATACGCAGTATTTT.

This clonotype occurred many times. CDR3 loop: CASSFGSNEKLFF. In nucleotides, the CDR3 is TGTGCCAGCAGCTTTGGTTCAAATGAAAAACTGTTTTTT. This chain links TRBV7-9 with TRBJ1-4; D unclear. CDR3 length equals 13 residues. Germline V gene sequence: CDR1 SEHNR, CDR2 FQNEAQ (reference sequence). Trimming cost V 3 bases and J 5 bases, with 7 bases left between them.

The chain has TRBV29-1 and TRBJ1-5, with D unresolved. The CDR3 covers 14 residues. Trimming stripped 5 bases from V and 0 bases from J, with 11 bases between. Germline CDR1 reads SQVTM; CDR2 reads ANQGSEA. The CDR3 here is CSVLSDNSNQPQHF. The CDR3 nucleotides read TGCAGCGTTTTGTCTGACAATAGCAATCAGCCCCAGCATTTT.

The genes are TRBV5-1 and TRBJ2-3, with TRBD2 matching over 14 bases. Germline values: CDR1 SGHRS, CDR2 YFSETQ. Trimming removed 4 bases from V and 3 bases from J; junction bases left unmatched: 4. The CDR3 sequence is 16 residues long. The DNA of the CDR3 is TGCGCCAGCAGCACGACTAGCGGGGGGGCGACAGATACGCAGTATTTT. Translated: CASSTTSGGATDTQYF.

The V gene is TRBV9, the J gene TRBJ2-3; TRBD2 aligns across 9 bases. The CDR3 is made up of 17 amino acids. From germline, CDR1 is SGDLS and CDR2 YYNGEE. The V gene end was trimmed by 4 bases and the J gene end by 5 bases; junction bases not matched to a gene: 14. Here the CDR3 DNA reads TGTGCCAGCAGCCCAAGACTGGGCGGGGGGGCCAAAGATACGCAGTATTTT. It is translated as CASSPRLGGGAKDTQYF.

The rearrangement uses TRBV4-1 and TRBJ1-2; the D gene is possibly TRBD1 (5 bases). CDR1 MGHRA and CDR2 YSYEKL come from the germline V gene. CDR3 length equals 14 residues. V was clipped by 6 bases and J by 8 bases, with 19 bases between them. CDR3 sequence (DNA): TGCGCCAGCAGTCCCCCAGGGACGCCCTGGGGCTACACCTTC. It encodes CASSPPGTPWGYTF.

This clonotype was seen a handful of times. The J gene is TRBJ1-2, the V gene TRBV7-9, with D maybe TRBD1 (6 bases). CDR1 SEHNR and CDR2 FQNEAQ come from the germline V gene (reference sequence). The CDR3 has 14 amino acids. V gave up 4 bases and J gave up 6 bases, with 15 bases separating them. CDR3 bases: TGTGCCAGCAGCTCGAACACAGGGCGGGATGGCTACACCTTC. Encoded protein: CASSSNTGRDGYTF.

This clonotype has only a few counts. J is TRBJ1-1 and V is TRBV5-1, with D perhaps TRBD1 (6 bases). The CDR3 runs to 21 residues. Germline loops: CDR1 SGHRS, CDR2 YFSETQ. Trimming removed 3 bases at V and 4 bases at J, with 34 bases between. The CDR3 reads CASSSKYATRGANRPGTEAFF. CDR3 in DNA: TGCGCCAGCAGCTCAAAATACGCCACGAGGGGGGCTAATCGTCCTGGCACTGAAGCTTTCTTT.